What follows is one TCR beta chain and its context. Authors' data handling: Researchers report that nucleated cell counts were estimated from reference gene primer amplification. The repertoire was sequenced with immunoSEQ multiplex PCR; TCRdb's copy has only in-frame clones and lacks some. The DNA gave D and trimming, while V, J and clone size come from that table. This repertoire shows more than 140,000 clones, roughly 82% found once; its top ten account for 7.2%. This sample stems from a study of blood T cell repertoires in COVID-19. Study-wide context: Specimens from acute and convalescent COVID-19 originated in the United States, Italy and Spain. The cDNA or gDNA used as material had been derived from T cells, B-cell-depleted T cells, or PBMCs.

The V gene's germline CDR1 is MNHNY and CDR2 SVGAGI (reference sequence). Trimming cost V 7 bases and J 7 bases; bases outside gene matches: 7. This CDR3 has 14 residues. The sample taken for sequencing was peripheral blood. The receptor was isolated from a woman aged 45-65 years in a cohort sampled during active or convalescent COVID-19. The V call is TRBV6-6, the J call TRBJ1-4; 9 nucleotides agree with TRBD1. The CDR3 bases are TGTGCCAGCACCCAGGGACAGGGTCGTGAAAAACTGTTTTTT. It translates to CASTQGQGREKLFF.